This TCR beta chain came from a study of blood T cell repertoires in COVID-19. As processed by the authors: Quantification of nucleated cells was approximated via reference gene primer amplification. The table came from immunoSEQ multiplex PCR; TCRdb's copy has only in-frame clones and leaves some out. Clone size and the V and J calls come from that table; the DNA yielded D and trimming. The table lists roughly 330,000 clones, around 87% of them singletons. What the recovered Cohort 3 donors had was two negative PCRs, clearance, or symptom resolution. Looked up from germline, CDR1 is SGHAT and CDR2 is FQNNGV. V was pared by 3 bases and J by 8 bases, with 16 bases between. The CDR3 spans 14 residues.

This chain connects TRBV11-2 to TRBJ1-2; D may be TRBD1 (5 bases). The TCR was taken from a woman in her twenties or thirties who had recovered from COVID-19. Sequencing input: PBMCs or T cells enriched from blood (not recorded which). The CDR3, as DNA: TGTGCCAGCAGCTTCACTCAGGACATGGGGGGCTACACCTTC. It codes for CASSFTQDMGGYTF.